Sequencing of this T cell receptor (beta chain) was carried out in a study of control samples from healthy donors and cancer patients. Germline V gene sequence: CDR1 LNHDA, CDR2 SQIVND (reference sequence). V shed 10 bases and J shed 1 base, with 10 bases lying between them. The CDR3 totals 13 residues. The table came from immunoSEQ multiplex PCR; TCRdb's copy has only in-frame clones and leaves some out. This table has 70,000 to 90,000 clones, roughly 93% appearing once. The TCR originated in a woman under 30 in good health. V and J are TRBV19 and TRBJ2-2; D gene ambiguous. The sequencing sample was made of blood. CDR3 amino acids: CATETRNTGELFF. The DNA for the CDR3 is TGTGCCACTGAGACAAGGAACACCGGGGAGCTGTTTTTT.